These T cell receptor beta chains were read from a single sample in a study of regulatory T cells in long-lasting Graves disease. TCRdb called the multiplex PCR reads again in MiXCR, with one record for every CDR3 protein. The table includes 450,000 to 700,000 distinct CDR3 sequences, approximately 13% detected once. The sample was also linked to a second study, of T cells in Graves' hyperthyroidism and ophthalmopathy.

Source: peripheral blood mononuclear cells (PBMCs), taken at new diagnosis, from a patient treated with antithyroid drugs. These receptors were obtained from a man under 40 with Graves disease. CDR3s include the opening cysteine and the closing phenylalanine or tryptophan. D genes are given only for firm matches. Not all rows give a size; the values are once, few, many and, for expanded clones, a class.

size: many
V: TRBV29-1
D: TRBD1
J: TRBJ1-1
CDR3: CSARDSRMNTEAFF
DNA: TGCAGCGCCCGGGACAGCAGAATGAACACTGAAGCTTTCTTT

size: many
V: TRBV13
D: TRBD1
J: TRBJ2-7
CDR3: CASSFEQGVYEQYF
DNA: TGTGCCAGCAGCTTCGAACAGGGGGTGTACGAGCAGTACTTC

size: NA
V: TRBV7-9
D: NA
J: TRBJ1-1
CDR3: CASSLGWGGHENTEAFF
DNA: TGTGCCAGCAGCTTAGGTTGGGGTGGACATGAGAACACTGAAGCTTTCTTT

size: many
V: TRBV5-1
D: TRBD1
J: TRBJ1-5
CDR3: CASSLGDRTDQPQHF
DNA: TGCGCCAGCAGCTTGGGGGACAGGACGGATCAGCCCCAGCATTTT

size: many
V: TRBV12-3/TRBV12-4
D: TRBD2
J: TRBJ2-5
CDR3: CASSLGGRVSF
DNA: TGTGCCAGCAGTTTGGGCGGGAGGGTTTCCTTC

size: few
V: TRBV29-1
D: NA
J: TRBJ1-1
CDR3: CSALPGRETKAFF
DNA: TGCAGCGCCCTCCCCGGGAGGGAAACGAAAGCTTTCTTT

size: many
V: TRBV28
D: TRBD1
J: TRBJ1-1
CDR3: CASSLTGVGTEAFF
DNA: TGTGCCAGCAGTTTGACAGGGGTAGGCACTGAAGCTTTCTTT

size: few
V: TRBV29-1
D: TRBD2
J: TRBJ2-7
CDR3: CSVFSSGRSYEQYF
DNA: TGCAGCGTTTTCTCTAGCGGGAGGTCCTACGAGCAGTACTTC

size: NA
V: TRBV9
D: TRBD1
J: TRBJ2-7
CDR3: CASSVGRDRAHEQYF
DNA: TGTGCCAGCAGCGTAGGAAGGGACAGGGCCCACGAGCAGTACTTC

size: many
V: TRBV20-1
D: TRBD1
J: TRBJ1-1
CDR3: CSARDNRGHPEAFF
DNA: TGCAGTGCTAGAGATAACAGGGGGCACCCTGAAGCTTTCTTT

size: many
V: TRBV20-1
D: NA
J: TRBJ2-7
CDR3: CSARDWLAHTYEQYF
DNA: TGCAGTGCTAGAGATTGGCTAGCGCACACCTACGAGCAGTACTTC

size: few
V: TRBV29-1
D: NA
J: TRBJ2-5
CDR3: CSVSPIGLGETQYF
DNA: TGCAGCGTCTCCCCAATCGGGTTGGGGGAGACCCAGTACTTC

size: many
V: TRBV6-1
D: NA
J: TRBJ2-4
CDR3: CASSERKDIQYF
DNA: TGTGCCAGCAGTGAAAGAAAGGACATTCAGTACTTC

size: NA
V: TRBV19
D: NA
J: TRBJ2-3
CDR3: CASTVDWSTDTQYF
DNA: TGTGCCAGTACAGTAGACTGGAGCACAGATACGCAGTATTTT